This T cell receptor beta chain came from a study of blood T cell repertoires in COVID-19. About the study: Specimens from acute and convalescent COVID-19 originated in the United States, Italy and Spain.

Here immunoSEQ multiplex PCR was the method, and the copy in TCRdb shows in-frame clones only, minus some. The table lists around 120,000 clones, 79% of them singletons. The germline gives CDR1 ENHRY, CDR2 SYGVKD. Trimming shortened V by 3 bases and J by 0 bases, and 9 bases separated the two germline ends. The CDR3 length is 15 residues. V and J are TRBV10-3 and TRBJ1-3; TRBD1 might be the D (6 bases). The sample comprised peripheral blood. The TCR originated in a woman of 80 years or more with acute or convalescent COVID-19. CDR3 residues: CAISEQGFSGNTIYF. CDR3 DNA sequence: TGTGCCATCAGTGAACAGGGATTCTCTGGAAACACCATATATTTT.